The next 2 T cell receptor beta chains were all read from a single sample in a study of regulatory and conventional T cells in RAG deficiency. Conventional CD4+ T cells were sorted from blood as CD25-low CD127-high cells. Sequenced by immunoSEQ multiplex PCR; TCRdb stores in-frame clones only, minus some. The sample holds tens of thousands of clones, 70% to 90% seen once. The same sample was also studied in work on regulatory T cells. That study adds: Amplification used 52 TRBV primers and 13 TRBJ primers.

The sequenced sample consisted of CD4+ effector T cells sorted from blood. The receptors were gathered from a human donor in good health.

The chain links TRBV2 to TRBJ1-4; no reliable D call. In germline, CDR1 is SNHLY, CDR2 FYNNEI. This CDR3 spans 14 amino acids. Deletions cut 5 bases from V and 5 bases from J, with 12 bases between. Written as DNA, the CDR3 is TGTGCCAGCAGTCCGCTCGTAGCCAATGAAAAACTGTTTTTT. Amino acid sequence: CASSPLVANEKLFF.

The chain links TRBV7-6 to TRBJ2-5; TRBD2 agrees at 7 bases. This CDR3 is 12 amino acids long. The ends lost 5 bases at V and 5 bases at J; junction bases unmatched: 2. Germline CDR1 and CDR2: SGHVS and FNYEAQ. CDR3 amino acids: CASSAGVETQYF. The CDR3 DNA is TGTGCCAGCAGCGCGGGGGTCGAGACCCAGTACTTC.